This TCR beta chain emerged from a study of blood T cell repertoires in COVID-19. TCRdb's copy holds only in-frame clones and misses some; the assay was immunoSEQ multiplex PCR. The sample yields tens of thousands of clones, 75% to 95% seen once. CDR1 and CDR2 from the germline V gene are MNHNY and SVGAGI (reference sequence). Trimming removed 5 bases at V and 0 bases at J, with 23 bases between. The CDR3 is 18 residues long. The chain couples TRBV6-6 to TRBJ2-7; possible D gene TRBD1, 5 bases. Sequencing input: peripheral blood. The sequence came from a woman aged 45-59 years in a cohort sampled during active COVID-19. CDR3 region: CASSPLLRSREGSYEQYF. CDR3 DNA sequence: TGTGCCAGCAGTCCACTCCTAAGGAGCAGGGAAGGCTCCTACGAGCAGTACTTC.